Sequencing of this T cell receptor (beta chain) was carried out in a study of shared clonotypes between healthy human individuals (dated by TCRdb to about 2020). Looking at the study overall: A couple of women and three men aged 18 to 49 years were included in the cohort. Per donor, three plates each were used for CD4 naive and CD4 memory, two for CD8 naive, and one for CD8 memory. The study deeply sequenced blood TCR repertoires of about five healthy adults to estimate repertoire size and the extent of clonotype sharing between individuals. To increase sequencing depth and limit assay-specific biases, TCR repertoire library preparation and sequencing were carried out by different laboratories using diverse techniques. Between about 0.9 and 10 billion PBMCs per donor were obtained by leukapheresis. Study-wide findings and limitations: Sampling was restricted to blood, and TCR repertoires in tissues likely differ from the TCR repertoires found in blood. Larger estimated clonotype richness was generally found for naive subsets than for memory subsets. Higher generation probabilities were observed for clonotypes shared by all four sorted-subset donors than for non-shared clonotypes. Pairwise subsampling led to the expectation that sequencing depth would affect the degree of clonotype sharing among donors. Because the study included a small number of donors, the genetic and exposure-history diversity represented was limited. Sharing across several donors was observed for roughly 5.4% of naive CD4, 3.5% of naive CD8, 2% to 2.5% of memory CD4, and roughly 0.4% of memory CD8 clonotypes. Even with the large sequencing depth, rarefaction of the sorted-subset datasets indicated that sequencing was incomplete.

For the CD8 naive samples, CD45RO-negative cells were positively selected for CCR7, yielding a CD45RA+CCR7+ population from which TemRA cells were excluded. Donors were healthy HIV-negative adults with no recently reported acute infections or vaccinations. All donors were Caucasian adults living in Nashville, Tennessee, USA. Blood was obtained by leukapheresis, after which PBMCs were separated by Ficoll-Histopaque density gradient centrifugation and cryopreserved in liquid nitrogen vapor phase. Analytical flow cytometry was used to check the purity and quantity of each magnetically sorted T cell population. Each sorted fraction had its genomic DNA isolated and then quantified by UV absorbance on a Nanodrop 2000c. V and J are trimmed by 3 bases and 7 bases, and the gene matches miss 13 bases of the junction. Based on the germline V gene, the CDR1 and CDR2 sequences are MNHNS and SASEGT. The CDR3 starts with the cysteine, ends with the phenylalanine, and has 16 residues. Only the CDR3 part of the read is kept: 48 bases, read in frame from the first base.

Of note for this clone: It has no known antigen specificity. Base quality data are lacking; no much larger clone is found one base away.

Using the deep immunoSEQ assay, multiplex PCR amplified TCR CDR3 regions from genomic DNA. Extracted genomic DNA from each cell subset was spread evenly across all wells of several immunoSEQ 96-well plates, with each plate serving as a replicate. For sorted subsets, 150 to 200 ng genomic DNA, equal to tens of thousands of T cell genomes, was loaded into each replicate PCR. Purified libraries were quantified with a Qubit 3.0 fluorometer, sized on a Bioanalyzer 2100, and re-quantified with the KAPA Library Quantification kit. A separate single-read 150-cycle Illumina NextSeq 550 flow cell was used to sequence each immunoSEQ 96-well plate. In the paper's pipeline: The immunoSEQ output contained only junctional sequences without quality scores, so filtering could not match that applied to full-length reads. To assign V/J genes and CDR3, sequences were annotated against IMGT germline references using PyIR, a Python wrapper for IgBLAST v1.9. Reads were filtered out if the reads had weak V/J assignments (E-value above 1e-6), no CDR3, stop codons, out-of-frame junctions, or ambiguous translated residues. A V3J clonotype was defined by an identical inferred V gene, J gene, and CDR3 amino acid sequence. Percentage overlap between repertoires was calculated by dividing the number of shared unique clonotypes by the size of the smaller repertoire. Richness of each repertoire was evaluated using RTK rarefaction, the Chao1 estimator, and Recon v2.1 estimates of unobserved clonotypes. Generation probabilities were computed with OLGA for all TCRbeta clonotypes obtained by the gDNA method from several donors. This is the immuneACCESS table as TCRdb keeps it, with only in-frame sequences that have V and J called. A part of the clones is gone; compared with another copy, unresolved V genes explain less than half, and the rest is unexplained. The V and J calls and clone size were taken over from that table, and D and trimming were inferred from the DNA. The sample has about 600,000 clones on record, 95% to 98% of them singletons. Of the sample, 0.3% falls within the top ten clones.

The specimen was naive CD8+ T cells sorted from blood. The cell subset or site label of this sample denotes: CD45RA+CCR7+. The V gene is TRBV6-1 and the J gene is TRBJ1-2; TRBD1 agrees with 8 junctional bases. The TCR originated in a man aged 25-45 years in good health. For the CDR3, the sequence is CASSDGTGPLSGGYTF. The bases are TGTGCCAGCAGTGATGGGACAGGCCCCTTATCGGGTGGCTACACCTTC.